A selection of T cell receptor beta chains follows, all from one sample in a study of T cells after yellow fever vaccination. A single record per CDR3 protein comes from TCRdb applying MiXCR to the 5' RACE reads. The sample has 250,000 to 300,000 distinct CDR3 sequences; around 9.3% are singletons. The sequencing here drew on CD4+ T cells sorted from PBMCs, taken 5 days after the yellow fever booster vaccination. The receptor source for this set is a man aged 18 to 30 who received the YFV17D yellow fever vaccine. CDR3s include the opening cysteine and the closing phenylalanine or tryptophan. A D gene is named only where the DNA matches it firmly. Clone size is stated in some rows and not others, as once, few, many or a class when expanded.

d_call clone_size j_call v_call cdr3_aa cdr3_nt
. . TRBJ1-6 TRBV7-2 CASSPRTPSPLHF TGTGCCAGCAGCCCTAGGACGCCTTCACCCCTCCACTTT
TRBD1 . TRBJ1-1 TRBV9 CASSPQGARNTEAFF TGTGCCAGCAGCCCCCAGGGGGCAAGGAACACTGAAGCTTTCTTT
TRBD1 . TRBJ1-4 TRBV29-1 CSARGRGHEKLFF TGCAGCGCCCGAGGGAGGGGGCACGAAAAACTGTTTTTT
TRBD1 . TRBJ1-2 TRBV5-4 CASSNADRDNYGYTF TGTGCCAGCAGCAATGCCGACAGGGATAACTATGGCTACACCTTC
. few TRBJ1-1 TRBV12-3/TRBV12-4 CASSLAGGRTEAFF TGTGCCAGCAGTTTGGCCGGGGGCCGGACTGAAGCTTTCTTT
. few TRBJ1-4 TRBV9 CASSLSGARHEKLFF TGTGCCAGCAGCTTATCCGGGGCTCGCCATGAAAAACTGTTTTTT
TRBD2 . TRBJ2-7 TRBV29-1 CSVEDRAGGQIYEQYF TGCAGCGTTGAAGATCGGGCGGGGGGACAAATCTACGAGCAGTACTTC
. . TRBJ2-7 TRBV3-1 CASSQGSTQQYF TGTGCCAGCAGCCAAGGAAGCACCCAGCAGTACTTC
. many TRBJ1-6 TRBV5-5 CASSSTTSPLHF TGTGCCAGCAGCTCTACTACTTCACCCCTCCACTTT
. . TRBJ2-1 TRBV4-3 CASSQDRWGVINEQFF TGCGCCAGCAGCCAAGATAGGTGGGGGGTGATTAATGAGCAGTTCTTC
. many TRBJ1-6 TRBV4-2 CASSQDERPYNSPLHF TGTGCCAGCAGCCAAGATGAGAGACCCTATAATTCACCCCTCCACTTT
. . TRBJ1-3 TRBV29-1 CSVGGSNGNTIYF TGCAGCGTTGGAGGCAGTAACGGAAACACCATATATTTT
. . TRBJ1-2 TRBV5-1 CASSLVQGVYGYTF TGCGCCAGCAGCTTGGTACAGGGAGTCTATGGCTACACCTTC
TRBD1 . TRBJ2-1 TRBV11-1 CASSLRDRVNNEQFF TGTGCCAGCAGCTTGCGGGACAGGGTCAACAATGAGCAGTTCTTC
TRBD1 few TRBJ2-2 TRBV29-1 CSVRPGQGNTGELFF TGCAGCGTCCGACCGGGACAGGGTAATACCGGGGAGCTGTTTTTT
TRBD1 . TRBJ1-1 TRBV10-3 CAIRQDRGSEAFF TGTGCCATCAGACAGGACAGGGGCTCTGAAGCTTTCTTT
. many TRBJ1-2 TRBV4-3 CASSQDLRENYGYTF TGCGCCAGCAGCCAAGACCTGAGGGAAAACTATGGCTACACCTTC
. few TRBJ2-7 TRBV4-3 CASSQVQGYEQYF TGCGCCAGCAGCCAAGTACAGGGCTACGAGCAGTACTTC
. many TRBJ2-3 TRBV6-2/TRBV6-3 CASNLGQLTDTQYF TGTGCCAGCAACCTCGGACAGCTCACAGATACGCAGTATTTT
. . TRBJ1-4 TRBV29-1 CSVRGPTNEKLFF TGCAGCGTCCGAGGCCCAACTAATGAAAAACTGTTTTTT
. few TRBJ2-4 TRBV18 CASSLDGGGIQYF TGTGCCAGCTCACTGGACGGAGGCGGCATTCAGTACTTC
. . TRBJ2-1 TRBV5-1 CASSLGGLANEQFF TGCGCCAGCAGCTTAGGTGGGTTGGCCAATGAGCAGTTCTTC
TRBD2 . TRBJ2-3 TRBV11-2 CASSPIQGLAGDTDTQYF TGTGCCAGCAGCCCGATCCAGGGACTAGCGGGGGACACAGATACGCAGTATTTT
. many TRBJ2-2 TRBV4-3 CASSQEWVMGVYGELFF TGCGCCAGCAGCCAAGAGTGGGTTATGGGAGTCTACGGGGAGCTGTTTTTT
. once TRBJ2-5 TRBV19 CASSIIGETQYF TGTGCCAGTAGTATCATAGGAGAGACCCAGTACTTC
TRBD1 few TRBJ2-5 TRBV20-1 CSASLSGTAAETQYF TGCAGTGCTTCTCTGTCCGGGACAGCGGCGGAGACCCAGTACTTC
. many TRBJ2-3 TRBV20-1 CSAPDSTDTQYF TGCAGTGCTCCTGACAGCACAGATACGCAGTATTTT
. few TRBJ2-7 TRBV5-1 CASSLGLVSEQYF TGCGCCAGCAGCTTGGGACTAGTGTCTGAGCAGTACTTC
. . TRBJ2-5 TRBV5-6 CASSLQAGPGTQYF TGTGCCAGCAGCTTGCAAGCGGGCCCCGGGACCCAGTACTTC
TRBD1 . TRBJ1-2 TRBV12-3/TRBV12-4 CASCWTGRGYTF TGTGCCAGCTGCTGGACAGGTCGCGGCTACACCTTC
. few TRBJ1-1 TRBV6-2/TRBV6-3 CASSNPTGLTEAFF TGTGCCAGCAGTAATCCGACAGGTCTCACTGAAGCTTTCTTT
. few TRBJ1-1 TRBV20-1 CSARPGTGTNTEAFF TGCAGTGCTAGACCGGGCACAGGGACGAACACTGAAGCTTTCTTT